This TCR beta chain was identified during a study of CD8 T cells in Susac syndrome. Roughly 0.45 to 1 ug RNA was reverse transcribed with random hexamers. Amplification of TCR beta CDR3 was carried out by immunoSEQ multiplex PCR, which covered 54 Vbeta and 13 Jbeta segments. TCRdb called the immunoSEQ multiplex PCR reads again in MiXCR, with one record for every CDR3 protein. Of 150,000 to 200,000 distinct CDR3 sequences listed, 90% to 95% were seen once; the top ten hold 0.1% to 0.12%. Controls were drawn from healthy donors and were matched for age and sex. The CDR3 covers 14 residues. The germline V gene has CDR1 MNHEY and CDR2 SVGEGT. The junction had 7 bases not matched to a gene; V was cut back by 6 bases and J by 9 bases.

The V and J genes are TRBV6-2 or TRBV6-3 and TRBJ2-1; 11 nucleotides match TRBD2. This TCR came from a human donor in good health. The source material was CD4+ T cells from PBMCs. The CDR3 DNA reads TGTGCCAGCAGCATAGCGGGGGGGAAAGGTGAGCAGTTCTTC. It translates to CASSIAGGKGEQFF.